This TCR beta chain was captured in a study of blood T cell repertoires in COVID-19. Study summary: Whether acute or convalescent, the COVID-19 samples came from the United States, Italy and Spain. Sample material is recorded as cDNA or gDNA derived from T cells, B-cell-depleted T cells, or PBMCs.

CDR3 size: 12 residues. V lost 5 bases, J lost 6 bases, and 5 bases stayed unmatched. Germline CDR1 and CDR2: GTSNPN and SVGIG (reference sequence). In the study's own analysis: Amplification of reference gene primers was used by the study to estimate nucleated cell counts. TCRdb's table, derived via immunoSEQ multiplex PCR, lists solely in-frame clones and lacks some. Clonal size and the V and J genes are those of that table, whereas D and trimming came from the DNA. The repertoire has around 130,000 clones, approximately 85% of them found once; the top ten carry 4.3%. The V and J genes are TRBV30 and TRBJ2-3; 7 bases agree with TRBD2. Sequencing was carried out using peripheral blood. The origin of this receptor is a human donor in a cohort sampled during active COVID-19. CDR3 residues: CAWDGEGDTQYF. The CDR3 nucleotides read TGTGCCTGGGACGGGGAGGGCGATACGCAGTATTTT. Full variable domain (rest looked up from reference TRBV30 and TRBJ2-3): SQTIHQWPATLVQPVGSPLSLECTVEGTSNPNLYWYRQAAGRGLQLLFYSVGIGQISSEVPQNLSASRPQDRQFILSSKKLLLSDSGFYLCAWDGEGDTQYFGPGTRLTVL.